These 3 T cell receptor beta chains were all obtained from the same sample, sequenced in a study of shared clonotypes between healthy human individuals (dated by TCRdb to about 2020). Library construction relied on the immunoSEQ multiplex PCR assay. Here the immuneACCESS table is served through TCRdb, limited to in-frame sequences with V and J called. Missing clones are a known gap in these copies; in checked studies unresolved V genes cover under half, and the rest lacks a known reason. For this sample the table gives millions of clones, of which about 95% were detected only once. In total, the top ten clones hold 0.1% to 0.15% of the sample. Specimen: naive CD4+ T cells sorted from blood. The cell subset or site label here, explained by the study, means: CD45RA+ positively selected. The receptors derive from a man between 18 and 29 years old in good health.

The chain combines TRBV7-2 with TRBJ1-6; D is uncertain. This CDR3 is 13 amino acids long. Germline V lookup: CDR1 SGHTA, CDR2 FQGNSA. V dropped 4 bases and J dropped 9 bases, with 10 bases sitting between them. The CDR3 protein is CASSSMSSSPLHF. CDR3 coding DNA: TGTGCCAGCAGCTCAATGTCTTCTTCACCCCTCCACTTT.

The chain recombines TRBV6-1 with TRBJ2-4, with D tentatively TRBD1 (6 bases). CDR1 is MNHNS and CDR2 is SASEGT in the germline V gene. There are 16 residues in the CDR3. Trimming cost V 3 bases and J 0 bases, with 12 bases left between them. CDR3 residues: CASSDPTGKAKNIQYF. The CDR3 coding sequence is TGTGCCAGCAGTGACCCTACAGGGAAAGCCAAAAACATTCAGTACTTC.

As DNA, the CDR3 is TGTGCCAGCAGGTCGATCGGCGGAGGTCCCGGGGAGCTGTTTTTT. Protein product: CASRSIGGGPGELFF. The chain links TRBV28 to TRBJ2-2; TRBD2 might be the D (5 bases). Trimming took off 6 bases at V and 6 bases at J, with 17 bases between the two ends. This CDR3 has 15 amino acids. The germline gives CDR1 MDHEN, CDR2 SYDVKM.